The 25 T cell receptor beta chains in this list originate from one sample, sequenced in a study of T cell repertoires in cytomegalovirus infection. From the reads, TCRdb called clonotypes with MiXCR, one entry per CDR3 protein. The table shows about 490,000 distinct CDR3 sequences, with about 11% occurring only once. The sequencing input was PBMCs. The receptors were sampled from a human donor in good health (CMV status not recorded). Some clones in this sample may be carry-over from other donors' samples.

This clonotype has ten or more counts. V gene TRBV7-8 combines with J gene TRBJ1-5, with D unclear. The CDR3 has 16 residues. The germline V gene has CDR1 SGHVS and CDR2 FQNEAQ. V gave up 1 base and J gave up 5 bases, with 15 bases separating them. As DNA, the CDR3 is TGTGCCAGCAGCTTAGAGGGCCGGGAGATGCATCAGCCCCAGCATTTT. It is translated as CASSLEGREMHQPQHF.

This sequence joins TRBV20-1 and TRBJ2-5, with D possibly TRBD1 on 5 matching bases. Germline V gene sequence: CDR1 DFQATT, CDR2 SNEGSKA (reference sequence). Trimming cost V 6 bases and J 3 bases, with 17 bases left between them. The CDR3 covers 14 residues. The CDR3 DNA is TGCAGTGCCCCGGTAGCAGGGTCGGAAGAGACCCAGTACTTC. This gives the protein CSAPVAGSEETQYF.

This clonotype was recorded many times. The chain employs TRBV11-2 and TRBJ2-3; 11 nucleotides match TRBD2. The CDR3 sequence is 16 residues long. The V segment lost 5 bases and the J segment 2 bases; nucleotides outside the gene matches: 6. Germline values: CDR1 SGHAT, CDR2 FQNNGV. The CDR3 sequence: CASSPISGRATDTQYF. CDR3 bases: TGTGCCAGCAGCCCTATTAGCGGGAGGGCCACAGATACGCAGTATTTT. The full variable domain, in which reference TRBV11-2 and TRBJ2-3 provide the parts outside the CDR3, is EAGVAQSPRYKIIEKRQSVAFWCNPISGHATLYWYQQILGQGPKLLIQFQNNGVVDDSQLPKDRFSAERLKGVDSTLKIQPAKLEDSAVYLCASSPISGRATDTQYFGPGTRLTVL.

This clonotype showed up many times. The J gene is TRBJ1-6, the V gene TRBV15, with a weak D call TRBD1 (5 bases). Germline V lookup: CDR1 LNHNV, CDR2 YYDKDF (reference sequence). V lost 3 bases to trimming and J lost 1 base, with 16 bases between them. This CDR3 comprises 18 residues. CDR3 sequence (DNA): TGTGCCACCAGCAGGTCCCCTGATAGGGGATCCTATAATTCACCCCTCCACTTT. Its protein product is CATSRSPDRGSYNSPLHF. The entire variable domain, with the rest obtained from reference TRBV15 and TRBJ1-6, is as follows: DAMVIQNPRYQVTQFGKPVTLSCSQTLNHNVMYWYQQKSSQAPKLLFHYYDKDFNNEADTPDNFQSRRPNTSFCFLDIRSPGLGDTAMYLCATSRSPDRGSYNSPLHFGNGTRLTVT.

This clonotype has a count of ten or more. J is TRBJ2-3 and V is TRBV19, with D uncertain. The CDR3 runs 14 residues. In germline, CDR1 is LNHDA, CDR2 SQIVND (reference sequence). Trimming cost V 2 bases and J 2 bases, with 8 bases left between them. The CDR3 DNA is TGTGCCAGTAGTATACTAGAACCCACAGATACGCAGTATTTT. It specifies CASSILEPTDTQYF.

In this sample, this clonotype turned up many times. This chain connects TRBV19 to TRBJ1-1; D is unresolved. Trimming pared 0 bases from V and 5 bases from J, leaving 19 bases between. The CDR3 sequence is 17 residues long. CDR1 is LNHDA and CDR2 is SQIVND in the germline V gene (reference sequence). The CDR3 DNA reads TGTGCCAGTAGTATAGATCTAAGCAGGCCTGGGAGGACTGAAGCTTTCTTT. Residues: CASSIDLSRPGRTEAFF.

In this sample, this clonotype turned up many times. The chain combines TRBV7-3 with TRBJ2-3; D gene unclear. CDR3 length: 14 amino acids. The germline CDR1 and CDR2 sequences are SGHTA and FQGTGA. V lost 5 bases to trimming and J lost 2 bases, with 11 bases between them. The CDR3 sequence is CASSPRANTDTQYF. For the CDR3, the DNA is TGTGCCAGCAGCCCCCGAGCCAACACAGATACGCAGTATTTT.

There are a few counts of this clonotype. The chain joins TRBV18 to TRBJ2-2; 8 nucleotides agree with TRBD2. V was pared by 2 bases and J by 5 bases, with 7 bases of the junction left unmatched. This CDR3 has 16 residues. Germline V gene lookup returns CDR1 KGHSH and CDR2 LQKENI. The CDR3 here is CASSPFRGGETGELFF. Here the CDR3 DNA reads TGTGCCAGCTCACCATTCCGGGGGGGCGAGACCGGGGAGCTGTTTTTT.

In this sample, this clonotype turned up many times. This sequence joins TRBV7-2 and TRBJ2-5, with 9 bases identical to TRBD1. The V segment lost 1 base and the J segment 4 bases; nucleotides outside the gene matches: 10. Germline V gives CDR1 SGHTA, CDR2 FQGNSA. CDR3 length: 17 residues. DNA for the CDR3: TGTGCCAGCAGCTTAGTAGGGGGGACAGGGCAGCGAGAGACCCAGTACTTC. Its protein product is CASSLVGGTGQRETQYF. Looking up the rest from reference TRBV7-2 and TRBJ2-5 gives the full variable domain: GAGVSQSPSNKVTEKGKDVELRCDPISGHTALYWYRQSLGQGLEFLIYFQGNSAPDKSGLPSDRFSAERTGGSVSTLTIQRTQQEDSAVYLCASSLVGGTGQRETQYFGPGTRLLVL.

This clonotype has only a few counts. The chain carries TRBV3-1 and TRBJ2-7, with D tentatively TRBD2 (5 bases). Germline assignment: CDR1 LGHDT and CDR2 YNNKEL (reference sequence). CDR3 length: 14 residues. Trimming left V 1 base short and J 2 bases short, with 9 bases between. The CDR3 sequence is CASSQVRVPYEQYF. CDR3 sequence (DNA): TGTGCCAGCAGCCAAGTGCGGGTACCCTACGAGCAGTACTTC.

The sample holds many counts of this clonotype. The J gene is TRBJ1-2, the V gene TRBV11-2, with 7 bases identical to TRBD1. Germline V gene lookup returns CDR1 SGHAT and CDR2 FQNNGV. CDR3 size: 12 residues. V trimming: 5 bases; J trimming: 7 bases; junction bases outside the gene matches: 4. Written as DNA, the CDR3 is TGTGCCAGCAGCGCCGGGACAGTTGGCTACACCTTC. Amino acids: CASSAGTVGYTF.

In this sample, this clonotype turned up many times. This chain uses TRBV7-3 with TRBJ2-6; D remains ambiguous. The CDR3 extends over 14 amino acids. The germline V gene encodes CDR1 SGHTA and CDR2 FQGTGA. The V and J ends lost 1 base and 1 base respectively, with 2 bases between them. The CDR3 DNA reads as TGTGCCAGCAGCTTAATGTCTGGGGCCAACGTCCTGACTTTC. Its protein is CASSLMSGANVLTF. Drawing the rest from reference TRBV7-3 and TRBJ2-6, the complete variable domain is GAGVSQTPSNKVTEKGKYVELRCDPISGHTALYWYRQSLGQGPEFLIYFQGTGAADDSGLPNDRFFAVRPEGSVSTLKIQRTERGDSAVYLCASSLMSGANVLTFGAGSRLTVL.

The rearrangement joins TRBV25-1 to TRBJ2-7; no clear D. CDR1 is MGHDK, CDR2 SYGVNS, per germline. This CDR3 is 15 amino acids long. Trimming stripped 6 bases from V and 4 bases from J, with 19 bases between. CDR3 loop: CASRPNTLLPYEQYF. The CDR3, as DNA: TGTGCCAGCAGACCAAACACCCTCCTCCCGTACGAGCAGTACTTC.

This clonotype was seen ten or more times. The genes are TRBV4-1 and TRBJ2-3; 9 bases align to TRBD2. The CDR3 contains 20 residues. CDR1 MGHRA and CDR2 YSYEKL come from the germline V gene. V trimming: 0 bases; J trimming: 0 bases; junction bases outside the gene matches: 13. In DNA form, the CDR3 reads TGCGCCAGCAGCCAAGATCCTGGGGCTAGCGGGATCCACAGCACAGATACGCAGTATTTT. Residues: CASSQDPGASGIHSTDTQYF.

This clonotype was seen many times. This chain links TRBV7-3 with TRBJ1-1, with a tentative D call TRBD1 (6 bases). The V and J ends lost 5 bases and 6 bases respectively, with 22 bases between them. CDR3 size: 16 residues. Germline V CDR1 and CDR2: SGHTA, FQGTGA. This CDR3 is CASSQWGGRLTPEAFF. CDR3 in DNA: TGTGCCAGCAGCCAATGGGGGGGCAGACTAACACCTGAAGCTTTCTTT.

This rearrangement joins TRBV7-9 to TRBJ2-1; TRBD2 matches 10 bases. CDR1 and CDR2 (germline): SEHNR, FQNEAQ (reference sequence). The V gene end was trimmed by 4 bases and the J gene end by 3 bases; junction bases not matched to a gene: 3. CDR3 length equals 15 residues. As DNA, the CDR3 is TGTGCCAGCAGCTCTAGCGGGGGAAACTACAATGAGCAGTTCTTC. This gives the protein CASSSSGGNYNEQFF.

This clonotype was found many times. CDR3 nucleotides: TGTGCCAGCAGTCTAAATGGCCTGACTAGCGAAGATTTCACAGATACGCAGTATTTT. Its translation is CASSLNGLTSEDFTDTQYF. The rearrangement uses TRBV12-3 or TRBV12-4 and TRBJ2-3; 8 bases map to TRBD2. The V gene end was trimmed by 5 bases and the J gene end by 2 bases; junction bases not matched to a gene: 18. The CDR3 is 19 residues long.

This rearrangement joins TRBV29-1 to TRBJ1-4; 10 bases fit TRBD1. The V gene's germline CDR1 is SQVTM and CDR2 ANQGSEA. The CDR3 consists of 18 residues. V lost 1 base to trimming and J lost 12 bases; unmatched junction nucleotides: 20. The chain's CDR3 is CSVEVPITGGTGDGELFF. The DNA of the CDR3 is TGCAGCGTTGAAGTACCCATCACGGGGGGGACAGGGGATGGAGAACTGTTTTTT.

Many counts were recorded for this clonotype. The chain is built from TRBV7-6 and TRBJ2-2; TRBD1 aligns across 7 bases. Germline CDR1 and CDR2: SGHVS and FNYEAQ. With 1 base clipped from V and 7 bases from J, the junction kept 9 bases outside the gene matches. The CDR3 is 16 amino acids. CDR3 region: CASSLEPGQLNGELFF. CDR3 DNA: TGTGCCAGCAGCTTAGAACCGGGACAGCTCAACGGGGAGCTGTTTTTT.

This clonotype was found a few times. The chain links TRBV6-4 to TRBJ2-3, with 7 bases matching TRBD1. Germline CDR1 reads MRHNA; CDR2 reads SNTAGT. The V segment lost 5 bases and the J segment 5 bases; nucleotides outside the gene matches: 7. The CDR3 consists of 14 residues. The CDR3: CASSLGTAGDTQYF. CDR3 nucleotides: TGTGCCAGCAGTCTCGGGACAGCTGGAGATACGCAGTATTTT.

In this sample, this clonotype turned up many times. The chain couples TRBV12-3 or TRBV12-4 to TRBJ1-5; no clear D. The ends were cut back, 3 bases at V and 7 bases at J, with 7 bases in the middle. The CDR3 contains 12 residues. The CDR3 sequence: CASSFRVQPQHF. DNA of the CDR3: TGTGCCAGCAGTTTTAGGGTGCAGCCCCAGCATTTT.

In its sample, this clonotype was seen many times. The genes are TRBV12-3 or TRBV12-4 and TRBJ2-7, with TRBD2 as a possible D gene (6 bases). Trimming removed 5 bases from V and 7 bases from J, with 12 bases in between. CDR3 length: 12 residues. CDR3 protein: CASSPGTVEQYF. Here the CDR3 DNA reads TGTGCCAGCAGTCCCGGGACTGTGGAGCAGTACTTC.

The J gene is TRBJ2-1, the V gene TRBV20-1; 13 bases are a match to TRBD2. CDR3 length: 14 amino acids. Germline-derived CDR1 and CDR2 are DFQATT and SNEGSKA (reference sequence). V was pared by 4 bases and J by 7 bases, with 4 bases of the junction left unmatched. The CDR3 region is CSATGTSGTNEQFF. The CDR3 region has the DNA TGCAGTGCTACCGGGACTAGCGGGACGAATGAGCAGTTCTTC.

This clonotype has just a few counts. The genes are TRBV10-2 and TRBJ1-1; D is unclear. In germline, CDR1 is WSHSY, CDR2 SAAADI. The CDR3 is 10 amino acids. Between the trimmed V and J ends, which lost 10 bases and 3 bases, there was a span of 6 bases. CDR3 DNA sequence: TGCGCCACCCGGGACACTGAAGCTTTCTTT. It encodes CATRDTEAFF.

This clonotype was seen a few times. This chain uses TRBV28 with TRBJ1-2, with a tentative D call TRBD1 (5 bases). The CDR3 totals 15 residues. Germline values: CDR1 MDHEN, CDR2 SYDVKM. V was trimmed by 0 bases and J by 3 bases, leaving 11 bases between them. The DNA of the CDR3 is TGTGCCAGCAGTTTATGGGGGCCGGAACACTATGGCTACACCTTC. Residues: CASSLWGPEHYGYTF.